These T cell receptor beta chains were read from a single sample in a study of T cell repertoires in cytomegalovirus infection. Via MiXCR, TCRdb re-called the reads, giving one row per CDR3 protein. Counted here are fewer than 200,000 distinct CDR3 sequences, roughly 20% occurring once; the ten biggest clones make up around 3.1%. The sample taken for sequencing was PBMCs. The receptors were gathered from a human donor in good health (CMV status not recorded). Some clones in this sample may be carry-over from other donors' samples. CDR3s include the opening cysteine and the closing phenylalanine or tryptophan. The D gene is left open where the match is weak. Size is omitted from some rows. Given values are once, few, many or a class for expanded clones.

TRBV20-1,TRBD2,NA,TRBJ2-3,CSARGVPGLAGPTDTQYF,TGCAGTGCTAGAGGGGTCCCGGGACTAGCGGGCCCCACAGATACGCAGTATTTT
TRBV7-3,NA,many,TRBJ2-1,CASSLKGDSYNEQFF,TGTGCCAGCAGCTTAAAAGGGGACTCCTACAATGAGCAGTTCTTC
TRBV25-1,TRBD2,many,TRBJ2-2,CASSEFWTSGREDTGELFF,TGTGCCAGCAGTGAATTCTGGACTAGCGGGAGGGAAGACACCGGGGAGCTGTTTTTT
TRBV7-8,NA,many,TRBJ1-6,CASSLKRSSYNSPLHF,TGTGCCAGCAGCTTAAAACGGAGCTCCTATAATTCACCCCTCCACTTT
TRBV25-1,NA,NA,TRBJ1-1,CASSEVNSVTRGAFF,TGTGCCAGCAGTGAGGTGAACTCGGTTACCCGGGGAGCTTTCTTT
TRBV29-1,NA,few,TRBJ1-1,CSVLPPTPLNTEAFF,TGCAGCGTTCTACCTCCGACGCCCTTGAACACTGAAGCTTTCTTT
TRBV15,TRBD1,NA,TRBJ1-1,CATSIGQGHQGRAFF,TGTGCCACCAGCATAGGACAGGGTCATCAGGGACGGGCTTTCTTT
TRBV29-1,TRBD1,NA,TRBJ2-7,CSVAGQGALYEQYF,TGCAGCGTGGCGGGACAGGGTGCCCTCTACGAGCAGTACTTC
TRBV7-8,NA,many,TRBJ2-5,CASSRAKGETQYF,TGTGCCAGCAGTAGGGCCAAAGGGGAGACCCAGTACTTC
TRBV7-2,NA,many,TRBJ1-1,CASSLRRMNTEAFF,TGTGCCAGCAGCTTGAGACGGATGAACACTGAAGCTTTCTTT
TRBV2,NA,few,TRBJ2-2,CASSEQGITGELFF,TGTGCCAGCAGTGAACAGGGTATCACCGGGGAGCTGTTTTTT
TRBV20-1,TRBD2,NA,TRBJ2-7,CSAPGGAGPYEQYF,TGCAGTGCTCCGGGGGGGGCAGGACCCTACGAGCAGTACTTC
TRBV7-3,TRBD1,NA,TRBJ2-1,CASSLMGQGNEQFF,TGTGCCAGCAGCTTAATGGGACAGGGCAATGAGCAGTTCTTC
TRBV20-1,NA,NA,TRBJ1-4,CSAITEAQENEKLFF,TGCAGTGCTATAACTGAGGCACAAGAGAATGAAAAACTGTTTTTT
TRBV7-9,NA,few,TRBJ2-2,CASSVSRTQNTGELFF,TGTGCCAGCAGCGTCAGTAGGACACAGAACACCGGGGAGCTGTTTTTT
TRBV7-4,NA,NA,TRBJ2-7,CASRWERAEQYF,TGTGCCAGCAGGTGGGAACGGGCCGAGCAGTACTTC
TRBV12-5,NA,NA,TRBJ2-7,CAVGGIISGPYEQYF,TGTGCTGTGGGGGGAATAATTTCTGGCCCCTACGAGCAGTACTTC
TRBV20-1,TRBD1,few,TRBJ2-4,CSALRDRGVRAKNIQYF,TGCAGTGCTCTCCGGGACAGGGGTGTCCGAGCCAAAAACATTCAGTACTTC
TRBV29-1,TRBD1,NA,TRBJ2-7,CSVESDRGEQYF,TGCAGCGTTGAAAGCGACAGGGGAGAGCAGTACTTC
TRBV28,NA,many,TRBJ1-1,CASSLANWGDTEAFF,TGTGCCAGCAGTTTGGCGAACTGGGGTGACACTGAAGCTTTCTTT
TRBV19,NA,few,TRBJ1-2,CASSTTLGGYTF,TGTGCCAGTAGTACGACCCTCGGAGGCTACACCTTC
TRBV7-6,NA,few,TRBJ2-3,CASSLVAIRSTDTQYF,TGTGCCAGCAGCTTAGTGGCGATACGATCCACAGATACGCAGTATTTT
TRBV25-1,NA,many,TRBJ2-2,CASSRTGWGTGELFF,TGTGCCAGCAGTCGCACAGGTTGGGGGACCGGGGAGCTGTTTTTT
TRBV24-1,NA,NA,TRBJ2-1,CATSEPAHNEQFF,TGTGCCACCAGTGAACCCGCGCACAATGAGCAGTTCTTC
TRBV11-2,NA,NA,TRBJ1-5,CASSFGEGNQPQHF,TGTGCCAGCAGCTTCGGCGAGGGCAATCAGCCCCAGCATTTT
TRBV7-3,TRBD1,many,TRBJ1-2,CASSSIPDRFSYGYTF,TGTGCCAGCAGCTCGATCCCGGACAGGTTCAGCTATGGCTACACCTTC
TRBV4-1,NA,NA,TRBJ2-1,CASGQDGREQFF,TGCGCCAGCGGCCAAGATGGCCGGGAGCAGTTCTTC
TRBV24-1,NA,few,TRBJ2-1,CATSDMGQGRNEQFF,TGTGCCACCAGTGACATGGGACAAGGGAGAAATGAGCAGTTCTTC
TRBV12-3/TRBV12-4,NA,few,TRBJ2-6,CASIQSGQPYALSGANVLTF,TGTGCCAGCATCCAATCCGGACAGCCCTACGCCCTCTCTGGGGCCAACGTCCTGACTTTC
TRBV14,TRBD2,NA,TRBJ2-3,CASSQFSGISTDTQYF,TGTGCCAGCAGTCAATTCAGCGGGATAAGCACAGATACGCAGTATTTT
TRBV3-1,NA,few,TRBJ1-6,CASSRAEDSPLHF,TGTGCCAGCAGCCGGGCGGAGGATTCACCCCTCCACTTT
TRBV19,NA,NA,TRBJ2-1,CASSILARDEQFF,TGTGCCAGTAGTATACTGGCGCGCGATGAGCAGTTCTTC
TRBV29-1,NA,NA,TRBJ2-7,CSVQGPQHEQYF,TGCAGCGTTCAGGGACCACAGCACGAGCAGTACTTC
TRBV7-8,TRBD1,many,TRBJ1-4,CASSLEGQGNEKLFF,TGTGCCAGCAGCTTAGAAGGACAGGGAAATGAAAAACTGTTTTTT
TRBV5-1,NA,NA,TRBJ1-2,CASSLAGLGKLNYGYTF,TGCGCCAGCAGCTTGGCGGGACTGGGGAAGCTCAACTATGGCTACACCTTC
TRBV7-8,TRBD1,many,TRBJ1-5,CASSPTRDRGRGQPQHF,TGTGCCAGCAGCCCCACTCGGGACAGGGGGCGCGGTCAGCCCCAGCATTTT
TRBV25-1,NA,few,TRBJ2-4,CASSESDRRRNIQYF,TGTGCCAGCAGTGAGTCCGACAGGAGGAGAAACATTCAGTACTTC
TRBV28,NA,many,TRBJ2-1,CASSARTNEQFF,TGTGCCAGCAGCGCTCGGACAAATGAGCAGTTCTTC
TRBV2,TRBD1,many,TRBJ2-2,CASTWTGTANTGELFF,TGTGCCAGCACCTGGACAGGGACCGCGAACACCGGGGAGCTGTTTTTT
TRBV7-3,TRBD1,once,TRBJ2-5,CASSSTGGRGETQYF,TGTGCCAGCAGCTCAACAGGGGGCCGGGGGGAGACCCAGTACTTC
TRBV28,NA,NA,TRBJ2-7,CASSLLGGPSYEQYF,TGTGCCAGCAGTTTACTCGGAGGGCCCTCCTACGAGCAGTACTTC
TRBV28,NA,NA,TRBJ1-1,CASSSQTGVSTEAFF,TGTGCCAGCAGTTCACAGACAGGAGTGAGCACTGAAGCTTTCTTT
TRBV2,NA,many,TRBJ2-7,CASSESPYEQYF,TGTGCCAGCAGTGAATCCCCCTACGAGCAGTACTTC
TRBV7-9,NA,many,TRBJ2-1,CASSLQTREQFF,TGTGCCAGCAGCTTACAGACCCGTGAGCAGTTCTTC